A selection of T cell receptor beta chains follows, all from one sample in a study of cytomegalovirus exposure and HLA in healthy donors. TCRdb keeps only in-frame clones here, not all; method: immunoSEQ multiplex PCR. The table shows about 160,000 clones, with around 85% occurring only once. Sequencing input: PBMCs. The source of these receptors is a man aged 30 to 39 in good health and CMV-seropositive. The CDR3 runs from the conserved cysteine through the conserved F or W. A D gene is named only where the DNA matches it firmly. Not every row has a clone size; where given, it reads once, few, many or a size class.

len	j_gene	v_gene	abundance	d_gene	CDR3aa	CDR3nt
17	TRBJ2-3	TRBV27	NA	TRBD2	CASSLRPSGGSTDTQYF	TGTGCCAGCAGTTTACGGCCTAGCGGGGGGAGCACAGATACGCAGTATTTT
13	TRBJ1-6	TRBV2	NA	TRBD1	CASSDRGNSPLHF	TGTGCCAGCAGTGACAGGGGGAATTCACCCCTCCACTTT
16	TRBJ2-1	TRBV7-2	once	TRBD2	CASSFHSGGVLNEQFF	TGTGCCAGCAGCTTCCATAGCGGGGGGGTCCTCAATGAGCAGTTCTTC
15	TRBJ1-5	TRBV5-1	once	NA	CASSSRPLEQQAQHF	TGCGCCAGCAGCTCGCGCCCCCTGGAACAGCAGGCCCAGCATTTT
13	TRBJ2-7	TRBV6-5	once	NA	CASSYIQGSEQYF	TGTGCCAGCAGTTACATCCAGGGATCCGAGCAGTACTTC
12	TRBJ2-5	TRBV6-6	NA	TRBD1	CASETGRETQYF	TGTGCCAGCGAGACAGGGCGAGAGACCCAGTACTTC
21	TRBJ2-5	TRBV29-1	NA	TRBD1	CSVDRVGVRDEGTVDQETQYF	TGCAGCGTCGACAGGGTAGGGGTCCGGGATGAGGGTACGGTGGATCAAGAGACCCAGTACTTC
15	TRBJ2-3	TRBV15	NA	NA	CATSRPSTEVDTQYF	TGTGCCACCAGCAGACCCAGTACGGAGGTGGATACGCAGTATTTT
15	TRBJ2-5	TRBV13	NA	NA	CASSLSRGYQETQYF	TGTGCCAGCAGCCTGTCCCGCGGGTACCAAGAGACCCAGTACTTC
14	TRBJ2-7	TRBV7-9	NA	NA	CASSQGGQIYEQYF	TGTGCCAGCAGCCAGGGGGGACAGATCTACGAGCAGTACTTC
18	TRBJ2-6	TRBV14	NA	NA	CASSQVGQPLSGANVLTF	TGTGCCAGCAGCCAAGTTGGACAGCCCCTCTCTGGGGCCAACGTCCTGACTTTC
15	TRBJ1-1	TRBV11-2	NA	NA	CASSFTTGLNTEAFF	TGTGCCAGCAGCTTCACGACAGGACTGAACACTGAAGCTTTCTTT
11	TRBJ2-7	TRBV2	few	NA	CASRVGGFQYF	TGTGCCAGCAGAGTCGGGGGATTCCAGTACTTC
21	TRBJ2-3	TRBV4-1	NA	TRBD2	CASSHKLVGLAGGTSTDTQYF	TGCGCCAGCAGCCACAAACTTGTGGGACTAGCGGGGGGGACTAGCACAGATACGCAGTATTTT
16	TRBJ2-2	TRBV13	NA	NA	CASSLEGARVTGELFF	TGTGCCAGCAGCTTGGAGGGGGCGCGCGTCACCGGGGAGCTGTTTTTT
14	TRBJ2-7	TRBV18	NA	NA	CASSPTEGTYEQYF	TGTGCCAGCTCACCAACGGAGGGGACCTACGAGCAGTACTTC
15	TRBJ2-7	TRBV6-5	NA	NA	CASSYSLLGGYEQYF	TGTGCCAGCAGTTACTCCCTCCTAGGGGGCTACGAGCAGTACTTC
14	TRBJ2-7	TRBV4-1	NA	NA	CASSQGDTPYEQYF	TGCGCCAGCAGCCAGGGGGACACCCCCTACGAGCAGTACTTC
15	TRBJ1-5	TRBV5-6	NA	NA	CASSLVRDSNQPQHF	TGTGCCAGCAGCTTGGTGCGGGATAGCAATCAGCCCCAGCATTTT
15	TRBJ2-5	TRBV4-3	NA	TRBD1	CASSQGQGQGETQYF	TGCGCCAGCAGCCAGGGACAGGGCCAAGGAGAGACCCAGTACTTC
17	TRBJ2-7	TRBV7-6	NA	NA	CASSYAAAGSSSYEQYF	TGTGCCAGCAGCTACGCCGCAGCGGGTTCAAGCTCCTACGAGCAGTACTTC
14	TRBJ2-7	TRBV10-1	NA	NA	CASSDPKSSYEQYF	TGCGCCAGCAGTGACCCAAAGAGCTCCTACGAGCAGTACTTC
15	TRBJ1-4	TRBV7-9	NA	NA	CASSPMQGVGEKLFF	TGTGCCAGCAGCCCGATGCAGGGTGTGGGTGAAAAACTGTTTTTT